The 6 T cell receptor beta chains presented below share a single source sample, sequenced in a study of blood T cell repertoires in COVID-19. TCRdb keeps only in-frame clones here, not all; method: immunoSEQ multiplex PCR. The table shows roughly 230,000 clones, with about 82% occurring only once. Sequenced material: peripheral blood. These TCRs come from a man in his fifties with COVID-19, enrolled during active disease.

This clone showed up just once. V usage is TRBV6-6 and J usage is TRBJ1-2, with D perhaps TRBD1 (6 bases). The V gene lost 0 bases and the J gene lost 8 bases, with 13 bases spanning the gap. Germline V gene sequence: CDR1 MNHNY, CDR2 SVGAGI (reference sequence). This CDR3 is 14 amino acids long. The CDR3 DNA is TGTGCCAGCAGTTACTCGGGTTCAGGGGTCGGCTACACCTTC. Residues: CASSYSGSGVGYTF.

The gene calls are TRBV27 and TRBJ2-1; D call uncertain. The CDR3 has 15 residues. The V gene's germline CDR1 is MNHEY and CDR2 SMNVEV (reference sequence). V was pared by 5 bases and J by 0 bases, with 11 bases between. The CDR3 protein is CASSPSPSSYNEQFF. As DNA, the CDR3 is TGTGCCAGCAGTCCCTCACCTAGCTCCTACAATGAGCAGTTCTTC.

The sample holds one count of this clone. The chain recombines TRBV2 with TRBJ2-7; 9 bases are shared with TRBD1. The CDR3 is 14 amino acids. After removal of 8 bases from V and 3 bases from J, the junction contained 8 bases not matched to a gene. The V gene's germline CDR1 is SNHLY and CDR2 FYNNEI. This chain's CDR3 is CASSAGTGYYEQYF. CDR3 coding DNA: TGTGCCAGCTCAGCGGGGACAGGGTACTACGAGCAGTACTTC.

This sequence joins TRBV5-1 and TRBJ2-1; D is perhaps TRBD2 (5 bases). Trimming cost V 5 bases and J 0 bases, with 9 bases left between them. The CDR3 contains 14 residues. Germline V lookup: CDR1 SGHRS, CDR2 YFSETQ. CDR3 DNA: TGCGCCAGCAGATCCGGGAACTCCTACAATGAGCAGTTCTTC. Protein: CASRSGNSYNEQFF.

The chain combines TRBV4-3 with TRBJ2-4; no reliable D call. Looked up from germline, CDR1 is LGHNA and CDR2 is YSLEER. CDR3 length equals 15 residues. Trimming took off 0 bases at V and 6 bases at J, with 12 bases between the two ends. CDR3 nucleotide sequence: TGCGCCAGCAGCCAAGATGGTAACAGATTAAACATTCAGTACTTC. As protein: CASSQDGNRLNIQYF.

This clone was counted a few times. The CDR3 DNA reads as TGCGCCAGCAGCTTGGACAGGGGAGTCAATGAAAAACTGTTTTTT. As protein: CASSLDRGVNEKLFF. The chain carries TRBV5-1 and TRBJ1-4; TRBD1 matches 7 bases. The CDR3 extends over 15 amino acids. The germline V gene has CDR1 SGHRS and CDR2 YFSETQ. The trim removed 0 bases at V and 5 bases at J, leaving 4 bases unmatched.